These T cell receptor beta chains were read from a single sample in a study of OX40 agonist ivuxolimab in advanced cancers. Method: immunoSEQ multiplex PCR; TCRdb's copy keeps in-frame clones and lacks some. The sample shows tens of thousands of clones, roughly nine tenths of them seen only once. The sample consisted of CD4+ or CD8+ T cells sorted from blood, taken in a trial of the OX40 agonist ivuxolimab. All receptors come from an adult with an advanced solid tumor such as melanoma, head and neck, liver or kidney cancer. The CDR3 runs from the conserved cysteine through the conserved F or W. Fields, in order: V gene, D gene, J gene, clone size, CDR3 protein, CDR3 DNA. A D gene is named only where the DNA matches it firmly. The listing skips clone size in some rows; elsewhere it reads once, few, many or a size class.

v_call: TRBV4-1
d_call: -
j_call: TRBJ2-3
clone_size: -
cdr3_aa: CASSQDGKNTDTQYF
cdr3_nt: TGCGCCAGCAGCCAAGATGGCAAGAACACAGATACGCAGTATTTT

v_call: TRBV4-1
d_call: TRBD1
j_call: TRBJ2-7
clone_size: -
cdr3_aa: CASSPIARQGAYEQYF
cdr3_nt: TGCGCCAGCAGCCCCATAGCCCGACAGGGGGCCTACGAGCAGTACTTC

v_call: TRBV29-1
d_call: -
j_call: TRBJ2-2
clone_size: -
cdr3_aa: CSVGPPNTGELFF
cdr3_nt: TGCAGCGTTGGGCCTCCGAACACCGGGGAGCTGTTTTTT

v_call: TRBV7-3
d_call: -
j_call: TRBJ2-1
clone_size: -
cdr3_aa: CASSLIKGHSNEQFF
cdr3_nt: TGTGCCAGCAGCTTAATAAAAGGGCACTCCAATGAGCAGTTCTTC

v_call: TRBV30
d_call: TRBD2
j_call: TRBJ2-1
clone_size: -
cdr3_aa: CAWSGGLAGMYNEQFF
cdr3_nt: TGTGCCTGGAGTGGGGGACTAGCGGGAATGTACAATGAGCAGTTCTTC

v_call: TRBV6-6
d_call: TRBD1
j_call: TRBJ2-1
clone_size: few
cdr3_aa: CASRAGTGVLNEQFF
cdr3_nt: TGTGCCAGCAGAGCGGGGACAGGGGTTTTAAATGAGCAGTTCTTC

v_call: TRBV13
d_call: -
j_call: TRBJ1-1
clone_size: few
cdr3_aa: CASSTNRDVTLNTEAFF
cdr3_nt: TGTGCCAGCAGCACGAACCGGGACGTTACACTGAACACTGAAGCTTTCTTT

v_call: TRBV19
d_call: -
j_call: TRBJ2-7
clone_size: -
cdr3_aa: CASSIGLTYEQYF
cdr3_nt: TGTGCCAGTAGTATCGGGCTTACCTACGAGCAGTACTTC

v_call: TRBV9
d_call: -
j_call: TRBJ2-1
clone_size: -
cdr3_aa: CASSVSGQTYNEQFF
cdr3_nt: TGTGCCAGCAGCGTCTCAGGACAAACCTACAATGAGCAGTTCTTC

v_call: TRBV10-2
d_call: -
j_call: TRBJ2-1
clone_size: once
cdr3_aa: CASSKSNEQFF
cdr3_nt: TGCGCCAGCAGTAAAAGCAATGAGCAGTTCTTC

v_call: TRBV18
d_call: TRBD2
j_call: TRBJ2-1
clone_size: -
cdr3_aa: CASSPDSRTSHYNEQFF
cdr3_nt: TGTGCCAGCTCACCGGACTCTAGGACTAGTCATTACAATGAGCAGTTCTTC

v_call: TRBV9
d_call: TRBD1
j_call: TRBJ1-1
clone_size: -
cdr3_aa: CASSVATGITEAFF
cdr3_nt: TGTGCCAGCAGCGTAGCGACAGGGATCACTGAAGCTTTCTTT

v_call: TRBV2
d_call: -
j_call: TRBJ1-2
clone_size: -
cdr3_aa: CASSEAPPNYGYTF
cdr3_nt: TGTGCCAGCAGTGAAGCACCCCCGAACTATGGCTACACCTTC

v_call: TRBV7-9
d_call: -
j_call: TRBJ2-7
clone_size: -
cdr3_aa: CASSLVQGFGEQYF
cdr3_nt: TGTGCCAGCAGCCTAGTACAGGGCTTCGGGGAGCAGTACTTC

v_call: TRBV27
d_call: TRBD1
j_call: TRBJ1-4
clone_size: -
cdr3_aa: CASAGTGTNEKLFF
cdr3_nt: TGTGCCAGCGCGGGGACAGGGACTAATGAAAAACTGTTTTTT

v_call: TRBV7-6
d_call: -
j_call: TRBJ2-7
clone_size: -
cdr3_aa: CASSSRDRYYEQYF
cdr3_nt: TGTGCCAGCAGCTCCCGGGATCGTTACTACGAGCAGTACTTC

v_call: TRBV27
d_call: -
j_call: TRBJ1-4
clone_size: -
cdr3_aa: CASSSRGATNEKLFF
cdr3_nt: TGTGCCAGCAGTTCGAGAGGGGCAACTAATGAAAAACTGTTTTTT

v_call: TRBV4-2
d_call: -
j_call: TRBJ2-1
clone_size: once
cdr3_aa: CASSRSNEQFF
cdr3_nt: TGTGCCAGCAGCCGGAGTAATGAGCAGTTCTTC

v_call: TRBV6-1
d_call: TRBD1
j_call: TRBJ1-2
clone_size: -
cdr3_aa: CASSVGAGQIKYGYTF
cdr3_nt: TGTGCCAGCAGTGTGGGGGCGGGACAGATCAAATATGGCTACACCTTC